This T cell receptor beta chain derives from a study of T-cell memory formation after mild COVID-19. Study as a whole: Clustering of TCRs was largely donor specific.

Overall study results and limits: CD4+ bias marked clones expanding day 15 to 37, unlike balanced contracting clones.

TCRdb recomputed calls from the 5' RACE reads with MiXCR, one row per CDR3 protein. This sample yields approximately 560,000 distinct CDR3 sequences, of which 15% to 20% are seen a single time; about 8.6% belongs to the top ten. The V and J ends lost 5 bases and 5 bases, in that order; junction bases with no gene match: 16. The CDR3 is made up of 18 amino acids. Germline CDR1 MNHEY, CDR2 SMNVEV (reference sequence). Points on this clonotype: The antigen is unknown.

This clonotype was sampled from an adult woman who had mild COVID-19 (a few samples of this study predate the infection). Cell type and time point are not known. The chain has TRBV27 and TRBJ1-5; 9 bases line up with TRBD1. Input material: PBMCs or a T cell subset sorted from them (not recorded which). In nucleotides, the CDR3 is TGTGCCAGCAGTCCCCGGGACAGGGCTTTTCGAGGGGATCAGCCCCAGCATTTT. It codes for CASSPRDRAFRGDQPQHF.